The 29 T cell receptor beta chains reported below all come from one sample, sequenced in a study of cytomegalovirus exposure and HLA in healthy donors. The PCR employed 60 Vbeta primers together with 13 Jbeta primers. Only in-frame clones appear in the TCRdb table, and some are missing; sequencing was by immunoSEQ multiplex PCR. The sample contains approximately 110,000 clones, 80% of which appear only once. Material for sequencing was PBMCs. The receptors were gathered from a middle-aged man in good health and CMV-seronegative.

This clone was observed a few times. CDR3 coding DNA: TGCGCCAGCAGCCAAGTCCTCGACAGGGGTGTAAAGTTCTTC. Its protein is CASSQVLDRGVKFF. The chain couples TRBV4-3 to TRBJ2-1, with TRBD1 identical over 8 bases. Trimming cost V 1 base and J 14 bases; bases outside gene matches: 10. This CDR3 is 14 amino acids long. Germline values: CDR1 LGHNA, CDR2 YSLEER.

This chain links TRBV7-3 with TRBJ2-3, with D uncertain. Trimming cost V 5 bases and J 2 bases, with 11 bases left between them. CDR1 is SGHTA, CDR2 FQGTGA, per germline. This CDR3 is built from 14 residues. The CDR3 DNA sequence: TGTGCCAGCAGCGGCCCGGAGCTCACAGATACGCAGTATTTT. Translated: CASSGPELTDTQYF.

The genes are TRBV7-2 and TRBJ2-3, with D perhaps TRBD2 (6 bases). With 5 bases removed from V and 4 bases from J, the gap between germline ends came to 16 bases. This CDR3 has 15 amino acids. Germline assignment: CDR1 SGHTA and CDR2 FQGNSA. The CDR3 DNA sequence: TGTGCCAGCAGCCCAATAGTAACTAGCTCAGATACGCAGTATTTT. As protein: CASSPIVTSSDTQYF.

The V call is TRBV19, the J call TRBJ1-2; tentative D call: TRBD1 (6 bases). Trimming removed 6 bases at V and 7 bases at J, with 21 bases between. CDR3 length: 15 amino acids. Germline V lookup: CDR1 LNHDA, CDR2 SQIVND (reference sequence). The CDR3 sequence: CASRMLDRLTSGYTF. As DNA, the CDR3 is TGTGCCAGTAGGATGCTCGACAGGTTGACGAGTGGCTACACCTTC.

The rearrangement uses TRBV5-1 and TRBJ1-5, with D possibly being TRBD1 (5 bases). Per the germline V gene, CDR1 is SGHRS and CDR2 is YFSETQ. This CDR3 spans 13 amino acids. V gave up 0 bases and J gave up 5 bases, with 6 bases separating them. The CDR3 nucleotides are TGCGCCAGCAGCTTGGGGGGGGATCAGCCCCAGCATTTT. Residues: CASSLGGDQPQHF.

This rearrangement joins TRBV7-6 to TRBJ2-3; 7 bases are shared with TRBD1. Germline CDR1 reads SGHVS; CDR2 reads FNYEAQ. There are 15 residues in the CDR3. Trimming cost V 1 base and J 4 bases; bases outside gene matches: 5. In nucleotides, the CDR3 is TGTGCCAGCAGCTTAGGAGGGGGCCGGGCAGATACGCAGTATTTT. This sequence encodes CASSLGGGRADTQYF.

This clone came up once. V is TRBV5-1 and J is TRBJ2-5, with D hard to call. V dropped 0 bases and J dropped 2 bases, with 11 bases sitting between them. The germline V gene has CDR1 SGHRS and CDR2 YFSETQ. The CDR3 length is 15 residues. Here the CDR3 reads CASSLEILRQETQYF. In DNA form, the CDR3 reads TGCGCCAGCAGCTTGGAGATCCTTAGACAAGAGACCCAGTACTTC. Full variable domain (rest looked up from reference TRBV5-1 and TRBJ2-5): KAGVTQTPRYLIKTRGQQVTLSCSPISGHRSVSWYQQTPGQGLQFLFEYFSETQRNKGNFPGRFSGRQFSNSRSEMNVSTLELGDSALYLCASSLEILRQETQYFGPGTRLLVL.

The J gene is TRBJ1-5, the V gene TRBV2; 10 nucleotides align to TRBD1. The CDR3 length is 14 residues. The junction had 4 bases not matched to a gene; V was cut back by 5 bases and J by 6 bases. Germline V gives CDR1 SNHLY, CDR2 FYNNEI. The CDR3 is CASSRDRGRQPQHF. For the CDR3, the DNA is TGTGCCAGCAGTAGAGACAGGGGGCGTCAGCCCCAGCATTTT.

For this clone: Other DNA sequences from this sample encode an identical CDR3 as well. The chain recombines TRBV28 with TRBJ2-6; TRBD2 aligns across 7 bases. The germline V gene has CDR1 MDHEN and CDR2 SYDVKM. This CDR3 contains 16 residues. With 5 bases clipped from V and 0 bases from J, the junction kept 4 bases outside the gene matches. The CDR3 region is CASSPPGGSGANVLTF. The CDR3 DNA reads TGTGCCAGCAGTCCCCCGGGGGGCTCTGGGGCCAACGTCCTGACTTTC.

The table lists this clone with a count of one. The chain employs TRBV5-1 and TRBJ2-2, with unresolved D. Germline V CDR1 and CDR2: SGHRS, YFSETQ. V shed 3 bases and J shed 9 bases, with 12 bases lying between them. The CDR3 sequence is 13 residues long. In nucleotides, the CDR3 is TGCGCCAGCAGCTCCCTCTTGAGCCGGGAGCTGTTTTTT. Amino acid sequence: CASSSLLSRELFF. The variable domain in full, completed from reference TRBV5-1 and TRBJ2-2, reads KAGVTQTPRYLIKTRGQQVTLSCSPISGHRSVSWYQQTPGQGLQFLFEYFSETQRNKGNFPGRFSGRQFSNSRSEMNVSTLELGDSALYLCASSSLLSRELFFGEGSRLTVL.

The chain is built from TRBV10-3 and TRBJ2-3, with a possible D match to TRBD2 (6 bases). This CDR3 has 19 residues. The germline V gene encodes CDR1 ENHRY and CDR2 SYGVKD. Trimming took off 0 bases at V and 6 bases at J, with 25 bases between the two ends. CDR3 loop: CAISESIGRIQRGVDTQYF. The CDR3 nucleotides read TGTGCCATCAGTGAGTCGATCGGAAGGATTCAGCGCGGGGTGGATACGCAGTATTTT.

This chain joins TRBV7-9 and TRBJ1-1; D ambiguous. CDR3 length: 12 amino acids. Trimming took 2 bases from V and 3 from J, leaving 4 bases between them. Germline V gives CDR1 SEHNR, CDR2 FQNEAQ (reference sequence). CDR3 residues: CASSLRDTEAFF. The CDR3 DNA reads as TGTGCCAGCAGCTTACGGGACACTGAAGCTTTCTTT.

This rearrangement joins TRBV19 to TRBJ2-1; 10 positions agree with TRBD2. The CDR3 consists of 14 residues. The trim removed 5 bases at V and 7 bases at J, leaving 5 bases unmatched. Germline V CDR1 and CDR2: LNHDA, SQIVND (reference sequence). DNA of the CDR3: TGTGCCAGTAGTCAGCGGGGGGGCGTGAATGAGCAGTTCTTC. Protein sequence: CASSQRGGVNEQFF.

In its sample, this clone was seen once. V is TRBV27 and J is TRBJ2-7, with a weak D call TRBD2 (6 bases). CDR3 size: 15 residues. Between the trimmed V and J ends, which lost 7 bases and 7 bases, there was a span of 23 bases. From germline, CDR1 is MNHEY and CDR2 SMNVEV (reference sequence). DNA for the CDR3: TGTGCCAGCACCACTATGGGTGGGGGGTGGGGGGAGCAGTACTTC. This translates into CASTTMGGGWGEQYF.

CDR3 nucleotides: TGTGCCAGCTCACTCCGACAGGGTGCGAGCTCTGGGGCCAACGTCCTGACTTTC. This sequence encodes CASSLRQGASSGANVLTF. The gene calls are TRBV18 and TRBJ2-6; 7 bases align to TRBD1. The CDR3 is 18 amino acids. Germline V gene data show CDR1 as KGHSH and CDR2 as LQKENI. V was clipped by 4 bases and J by 0 bases; unmatched bases: 9.

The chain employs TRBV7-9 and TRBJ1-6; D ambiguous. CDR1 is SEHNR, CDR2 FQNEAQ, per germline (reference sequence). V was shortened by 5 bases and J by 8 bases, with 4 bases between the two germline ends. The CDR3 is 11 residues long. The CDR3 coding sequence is TGTGCCAGCAGCCCTGATTCACCCCTCCACTTT. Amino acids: CASSPDSPLHF.

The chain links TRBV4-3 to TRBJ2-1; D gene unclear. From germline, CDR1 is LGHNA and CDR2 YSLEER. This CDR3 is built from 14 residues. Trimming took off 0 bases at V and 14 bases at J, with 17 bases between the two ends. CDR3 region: CASSQEWAATDKFF. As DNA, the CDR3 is TGCGCCAGCAGCCAAGAATGGGCAGCAACTGACAAGTTCTTC.

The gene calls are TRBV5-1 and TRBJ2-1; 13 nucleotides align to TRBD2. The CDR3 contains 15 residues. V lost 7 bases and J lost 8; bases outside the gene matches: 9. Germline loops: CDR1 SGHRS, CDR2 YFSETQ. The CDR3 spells CASGLGLAGADEQFF. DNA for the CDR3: TGCGCCAGCGGCCTCGGACTAGCGGGGGCCGATGAGCAGTTCTTC.

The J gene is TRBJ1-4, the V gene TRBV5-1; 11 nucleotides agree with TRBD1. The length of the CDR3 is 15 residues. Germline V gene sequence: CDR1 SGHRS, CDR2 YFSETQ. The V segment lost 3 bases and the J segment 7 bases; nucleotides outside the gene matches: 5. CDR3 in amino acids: CASSSSGTGGEKLFF. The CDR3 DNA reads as TGCGCCAGCAGCTCATCCGGGACAGGGGGTGAAAAACTGTTTTTT.

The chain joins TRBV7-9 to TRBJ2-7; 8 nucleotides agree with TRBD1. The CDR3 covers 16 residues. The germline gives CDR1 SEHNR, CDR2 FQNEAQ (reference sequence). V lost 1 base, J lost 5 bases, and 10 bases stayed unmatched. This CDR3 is CASSLEPGQGAHEQYF. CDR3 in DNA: TGTGCCAGCAGCTTAGAACCGGGGCAGGGGGCCCACGAGCAGTACTTC.

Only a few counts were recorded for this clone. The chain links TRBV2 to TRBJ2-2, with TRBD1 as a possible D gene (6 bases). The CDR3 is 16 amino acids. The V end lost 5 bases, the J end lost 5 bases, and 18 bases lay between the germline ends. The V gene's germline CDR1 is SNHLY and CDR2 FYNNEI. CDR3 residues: CASSKTGQWGTGELFF. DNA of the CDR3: TGTGCCAGCAGTAAAACAGGGCAATGGGGGACCGGGGAGCTGTTTTTT.

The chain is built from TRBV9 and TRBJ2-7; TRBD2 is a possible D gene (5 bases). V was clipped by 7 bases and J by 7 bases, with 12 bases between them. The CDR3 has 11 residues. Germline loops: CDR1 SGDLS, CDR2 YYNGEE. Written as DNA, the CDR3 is TGTGCCAGCGGCCCCCGGGAAGAGCAGTACTTC. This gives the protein CASGPREEQYF.

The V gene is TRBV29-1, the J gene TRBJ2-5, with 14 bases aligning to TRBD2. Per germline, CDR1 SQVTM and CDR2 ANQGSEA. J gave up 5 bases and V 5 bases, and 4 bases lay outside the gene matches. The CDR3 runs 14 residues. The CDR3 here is CSVSRLAGGETQYF. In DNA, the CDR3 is TGCAGCGTTTCTCGACTAGCGGGAGGGGAGACCCAGTACTTC.

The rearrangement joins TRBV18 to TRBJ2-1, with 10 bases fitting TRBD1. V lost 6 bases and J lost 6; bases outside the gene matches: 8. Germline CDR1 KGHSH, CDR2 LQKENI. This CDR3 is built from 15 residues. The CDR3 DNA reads TGTGCCAGCTCCCGACCGGGACAGGGGTTCAATGAGCAGTTCTTC. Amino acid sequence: CASSRPGQGFNEQFF.

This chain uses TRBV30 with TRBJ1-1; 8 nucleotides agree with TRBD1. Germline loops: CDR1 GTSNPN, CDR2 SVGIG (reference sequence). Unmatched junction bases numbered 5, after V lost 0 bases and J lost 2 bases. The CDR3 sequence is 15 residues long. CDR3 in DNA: TGTGCCTGGAGTGTACCTACAGGGGGTAACACTGAAGCTTTCTTT. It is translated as CAWSVPTGGNTEAFF.

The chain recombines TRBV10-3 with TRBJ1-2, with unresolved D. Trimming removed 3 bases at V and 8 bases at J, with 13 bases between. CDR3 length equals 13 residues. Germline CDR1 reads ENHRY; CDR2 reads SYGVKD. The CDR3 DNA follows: TGTGCCATCAGTGAATTGAGGGAACAGGGCTACACCTTC. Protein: CAISELREQGYTF.

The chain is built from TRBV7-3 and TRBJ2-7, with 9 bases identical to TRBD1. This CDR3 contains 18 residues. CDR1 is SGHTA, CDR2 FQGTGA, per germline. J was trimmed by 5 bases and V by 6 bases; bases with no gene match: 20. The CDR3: CASRLITQTGTGSNEQYF. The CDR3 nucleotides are TGTGCCAGCAGGCTAATTACCCAGACCGGGACAGGGTCAAACGAGCAGTACTTC.

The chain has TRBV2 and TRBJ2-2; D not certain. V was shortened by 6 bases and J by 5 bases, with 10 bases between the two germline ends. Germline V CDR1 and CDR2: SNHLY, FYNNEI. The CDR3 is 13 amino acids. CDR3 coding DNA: TGTGCCAGCAGGGTTGCTAGGACCGGGGAGCTGTTTTTT. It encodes CASRVARTGELFF.

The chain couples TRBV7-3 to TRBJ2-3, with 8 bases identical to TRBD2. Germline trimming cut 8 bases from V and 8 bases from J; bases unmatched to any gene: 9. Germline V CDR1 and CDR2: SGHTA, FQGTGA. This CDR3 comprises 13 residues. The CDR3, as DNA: TGTGCCAGCCTTAGCGGGACCGGGGGTACGCAGTATTTT. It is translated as CASLSGTGGTQYF.